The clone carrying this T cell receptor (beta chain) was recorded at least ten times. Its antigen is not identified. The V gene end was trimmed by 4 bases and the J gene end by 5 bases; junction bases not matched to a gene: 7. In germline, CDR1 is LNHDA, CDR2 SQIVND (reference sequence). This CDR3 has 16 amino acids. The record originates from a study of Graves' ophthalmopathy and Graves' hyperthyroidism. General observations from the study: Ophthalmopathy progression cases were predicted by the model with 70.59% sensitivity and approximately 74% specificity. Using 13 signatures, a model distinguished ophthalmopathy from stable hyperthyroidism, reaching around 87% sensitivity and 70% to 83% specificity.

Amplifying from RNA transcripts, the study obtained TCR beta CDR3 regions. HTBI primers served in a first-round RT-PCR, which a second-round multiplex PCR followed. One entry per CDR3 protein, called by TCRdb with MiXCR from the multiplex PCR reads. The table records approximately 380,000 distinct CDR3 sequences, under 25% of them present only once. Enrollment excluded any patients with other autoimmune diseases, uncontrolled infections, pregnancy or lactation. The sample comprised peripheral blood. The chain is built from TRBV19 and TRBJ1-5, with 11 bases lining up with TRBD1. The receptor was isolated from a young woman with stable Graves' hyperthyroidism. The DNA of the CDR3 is TGTGCCAGTAGTAAATTACCGGGACAGGGGGATCAGCCCCAGCATTTT. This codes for CASSKLPGQGDQPQHF.